The following is a T cell receptor (beta chain) sequence with its context. Its antigen is not known. This sample is drawn from a study of a mutant IDH1 vaccine in newly diagnosed glioma. The overall study: Vaccinations, eight in total, occurred in weeks 1, 3, 5, 7, 11, 15, 19, 23.

The time point: week 23, last vaccination. Mutant IDH1 20-mer peptide, at 300 ug, made up each vaccine dose, with topical imiquimod. The CDR3 totals 16 residues. V lost 4 bases and J 1 base, leaving 16 bases between the germline ends. Germline loops: CDR1 LGHNA, CDR2 YNFKEQ. Libraries were prepared by immunoSEQ multiplex PCR; TCRdb keeps only in-frame clonotypes and omits some of them. The sample has 25,000 to 35,000 clones, less than 90% seen once. V and J are TRBV4-2 and TRBJ1-1; tentative D call: TRBD1 (5 bases). The material was PBMCs, obtained from a glioma patient whose treatment included an IDH1 peptide vaccine. The TCR comes from a woman younger than 35 with glioma. DNA for the CDR3: TGTGCCAGCAGCCTCGTAGGGAGGGGAGAGAACACTGAAGCTTTCTTT. Amino acid sequence: CASSLVGRGENTEAFF.